The source of this TCR beta chain is a study of T cell responses to AZD1222 COVID-19 vaccine. Study findings and constraints: Clonal diversity was possibly underestimated; the donors were predominantly white British and more often female. Two AZD1222 administrations were followed by greater Spike-specific TCR breadth and depth.

Profiling relied on immunoSEQ multiplex PCR, and the TCRdb table lists in-frame clones only, not all of them. The sample records around 95,000 clones, about 86% being singletons. Germline V lookup: CDR1 MNHEY, CDR2 SMNVEV (reference sequence). V lost 5 bases and J lost 8; bases outside the gene matches: 13. The CDR3 length is 16 residues. This clone is a singleton in its sample. Its antigen is not known. Sequenced here: peripheral blood, sampled on day 0 of AZD1222 vaccination. The source is an adult in good health. The genes are TRBV27 and TRBJ2-2; 8 nucleotides match TRBD2. CDR3: CASSHGGGTSPGELFF. The CDR3 nucleotides read TGTGCCAGCAGTCACGGGGGGGGGACTTCCCCGGGGGAGCTGTTTTTT.